The 14 T cell receptor beta chains below all came from one sample that was sequenced in a study of cytomegalovirus exposure and HLA in healthy donors. The PCR ran on 60 Vbeta and 13 Jbeta primers. Using immunoSEQ multiplex PCR, the repertoire was profiled, and TCRdb retains in-frame clones only, with some absent. In the table there are about 81,000 clones, around 90% of which are singletons. Material: PBMCs. The receptors come from a man aged 18 to 30 in good health and CMV-seronegative.

The chain combines TRBV11-2 with TRBJ2-5, with 8 bases fitting TRBD2. Near its end, the DNA agrees better with TRBJ2-7, so the J call may be wrong. The CDR3 spans 17 residues. Germline CDR1 is SGHAT and CDR2 is FQNNGV. The chain's CDR3 is CASSLPRAGGSSYEQYF. The CDR3 DNA is TGTGCCAGCAGCTTACCCCGCGCGGGAGGTTCATCCTACGAGCAGTACTTC.

The CDR3 nucleotides read TGTGCCAGCAGCCAAGATCGGGACACACCCTACGAGCAGTACTTC. It translates to CASSQDRDTPYEQYF. The chain employs TRBV4-2 and TRBJ2-7; the D gene is possibly TRBD1 (6 bases). Deletions cut 0 bases from V and 2 bases from J, with 11 bases between. Germline CDR1 and CDR2: LGHNA and YNFKEQ. The CDR3 consists of 15 residues.

J is TRBJ1-4 and V is TRBV14; 7 bases are shared with TRBD1. Germline CDR1 and CDR2: SGHDN and FVKESK. V lost 3 bases, J lost 5 bases, and 9 bases stayed unmatched. There are 16 residues in the CDR3. Here the CDR3 reads CASSQAKTGKNEKLFF. CDR3 nucleotides: TGTGCCAGCAGCCAGGCGAAGACAGGGAAAAATGAAAAACTGTTTTTT.

The genes are TRBV28 and TRBJ2-5; D is unresolved. The V gene lost 1 base and the J gene lost 6 bases, with 9 bases spanning the gap. CDR1 is MDHEN, CDR2 SYDVKM, per germline. The CDR3 is 13 residues long. The CDR3 loop reads CASSLSGGKTQYF. DNA of the CDR3: TGTGCCAGCAGTTTATCCGGTGGTAAGACCCAGTACTTC. The variable domain in full, with the rest retrieved from reference TRBV28 and TRBJ2-5, is DVKVTQSSRYLVKRTGEKVFLECVQDMDHENMFWYRQDPGLGLRLIYFSYDVKMKEKGDIPEGYSVSREKKERFSLILESASTNQTSMYLCASSLSGGKTQYFGPGTRLLVL.

The V call is TRBV2, the J call TRBJ1-1; tentative D call: TRBD1 (5 bases). Looked up from germline, CDR1 is SNHLY and CDR2 is FYNNEI. The CDR3 is 14 amino acids. The V gene lost 4 bases and the J gene lost 4 bases, with 13 bases spanning the gap. The chain's CDR3 is CASSVLGTGTEAFF. The CDR3 DNA reads as TGTGCCAGCAGTGTGTTAGGAACAGGCACTGAAGCTTTCTTT. Looking up the rest from reference TRBV2 and TRBJ1-1 gives the full variable domain: EPEVTQTPSHQVTQMGQEVILRCVPISNHLYFYWYRQILGQKVEFLVSFYNNEISEKSEIFDDQFSVERPDGSNFTLKIRSTKLEDSAMYFCASSVLGTGTEAFFGQGTRLTVV.

The chain combines TRBV30 with TRBJ2-3; D perhaps matches TRBD2 (5 bases). This CDR3 has 15 amino acids. The germline CDR1 and CDR2 sequences are GTSNPN and SVGIG (reference sequence). Trimming pared 0 bases from V and 0 bases from J, leaving 10 bases between. CDR3 nucleotide sequence: TGTGCCTGGAGTGTACTAGGCGGGAGCACAGATACGCAGTATTTT. Translated, it gives CAWSVLGGSTDTQYF.

The V and J genes are TRBV30 and TRBJ2-7; tentatively, D is TRBD2 (5 bases). Germline assignment: CDR1 GTSNPN and CDR2 SVGIG (reference sequence). This CDR3 has 11 residues. The V end was cut by 3 bases, the J end by 6 bases, with 9 bases between. The CDR3 protein is CAWRGRGEQYF. DNA of the CDR3: TGTGCCTGGAGGGGGAGAGGCGAGCAGTACTTC.

The chain couples TRBV18 to TRBJ2-5; perhaps TRBD1 as D (6 bases). The V gene's germline CDR1 is KGHSH and CDR2 LQKENI. There are 15 residues in the CDR3. Trimming stripped 1 base from V and 0 bases from J, with 9 bases between. DNA of the CDR3: TGTGCCAGCTCACCACGATCAGGGGACCAAGAGACCCAGTACTTC. Translating gives CASSPRSGDQETQYF.

The chain combines TRBV10-2 with TRBJ1-4; 10 bases fit TRBD1. The CDR3 loop spans 15 amino acids. The germline gives CDR1 WSHSY, CDR2 SAAADI. The V and J ends lost 0 bases and 8 bases, in that order; junction bases with no gene match: 3. In DNA form, the CDR3 reads TGCGCCAGCAGTGAGTCGGGGACAGGGGTCGAAAAACTGTTTTTT. This encodes CASSESGTGVEKLFF.

V usage is TRBV7-2 and J usage is TRBJ1-3; D gene ambiguous. The CDR3 spans 14 residues. Germline CDR1 is SGHTA and CDR2 is FQGNSA. V lost 5 bases, J lost 4 bases, and 12 bases lay in between. The CDR3 loop is CASSPMSRGNTIYF. In DNA form, the CDR3 reads TGTGCCAGCAGCCCTATGTCTAGGGGAAACACCATATATTTT.

CDR3 loop: CASSQRGLAPYEQYF. The CDR3 region has the DNA TGTGCCAGCAGCCAAAGGGGACTAGCTCCCTACGAGCAGTACTTC. The chain employs TRBV7-8 and TRBJ2-5; 9 positions agree with TRBD2. The end of the DNA aligns better with TRBJ2-7, so the J call may be wrong. The germline gives CDR1 SGHVS, CDR2 FQNEAQ. This CDR3 has 15 amino acids.

The chain links TRBV11-3 to TRBJ2-5, with TRBD2 matching 12 bases. Unmatched junction bases numbered 4, after V lost 1 base and J lost 7 bases. This CDR3 region has 15 residues. Germline-derived CDR1 and CDR2 are SGHNT and YENEEA. The CDR3: CASSLGTSGAGTQYF. DNA of the CDR3: TGTGCCAGCAGCTTAGGGACTAGCGGGGCCGGGACCCAGTACTTC.

In DNA form, the CDR3 reads TGTGCCAGCAGTTTCACAGGGGCAGGGGCCAACGTCCTGACTTTC. This translates into CASSFTGAGANVLTF. V usage is TRBV28 and J usage is TRBJ2-6; TRBD1 aligns across 7 bases. V was pared by 3 bases and J by 4 bases, with 3 bases of the junction left unmatched. Germline assignment: CDR1 MDHEN and CDR2 SYDVKM. The CDR3 covers 15 residues.

The V gene is TRBV5-1, the J gene TRBJ2-2, with D perhaps matching TRBD2 (6 bases). Germline-derived CDR1 and CDR2 are SGHRS and YFSETQ. Trimming removed 4 bases from V and 6 bases from J, with 10 bases in between. CDR3 size: 13 residues. CDR3 sequence reads: CASSRRESGELFF. In nucleotides, the CDR3 is TGCGCCAGCAGCAGGAGGGAGTCCGGGGAGCTGTTTTTT.